What follows is one T cell receptor (beta chain) and its context. This record belongs to a study of blood T cell repertoires in COVID-19. Assay used: immunoSEQ multiplex PCR; TCRdb lists only in-frame clones, some missing. The sample includes 200,000 to 250,000 clones, less than 90% of them seen just once. The CDR3 is made up of 15 amino acids. Germline values: CDR1 ENHRY, CDR2 SYGVKD. The trim removed 4 bases at V and 2 bases at J, leaving 7 bases unmatched. Sample: PBMCs or T cells enriched from blood (not recorded which). The source of this sequence is a woman aged 25 to 39 who had recovered from COVID-19. The V and J genes are TRBV10-3 and TRBJ2-7; TRBD2 matches at 8 bases. The CDR3 is CAISVRAGGPYEQYF. CDR3 bases: TGTGCCATCAGTGTCCGGGCGGGGGGTCCCTACGAGCAGTACTTC.